The clone carrying this TCR beta chain appeared a single time. As yet, its antigen is unknown. The sample is drawn from a study of T cell responses to AZD1222 COVID-19 vaccine. General study points: Regions 160-218 and 743-854 held dominance among vaccine-associated CD4 TCRs, which spanned spike. Targeting of unmutated variant regions was reportedly seen in nearly half of spike-specific TCRs. Sampled repertoires all dated from after the peak T cell response. In a largely white British group with more females than males, clonal diversity was possibly underestimated.

The germline CDR1 and CDR2 sequences are LGHDT and YNNKEL (reference sequence). Trimming removed 2 bases from V and 7 bases from J; junction bases left unmatched: 5. CDR3 size: 15 residues. Repertoires were generated with immunoSEQ multiplex PCR, while TCRdb's copy carries only in-frame clones and drops some. The top ten hold 5% to 6% of the sample, which has more than 80,000 clones, 75% to 90% seen once. The input for sequencing was peripheral blood, taken on day 0 of AZD1222 vaccination. The sequence was obtained from an adult in good health. The chain carries TRBV3-1 (or the pseudogene TRBV3-2) and TRBJ2-2; the match to TRBD2 covers 9 bases. In DNA, the CDR3 is TGTGCCAGCAGCCAATGGACTAGCGCCTACGGGGAGCTGTTTTTT. This sequence encodes CASSQWTSAYGELFF.